The clone carrying this T cell receptor beta chain was recorded once. Original analysis: Nucleated cell counts were estimated from reference gene primer amplification. Produced via immunoSEQ multiplex PCR; TCRdb's table is partial and in-frame only. That table furnishes V, J and clone size, whereas the DNA furnished D and trimming. The table records about 250,000 clones, approximately 84% of them present only once. This specimen comes from a study of blood T cell repertoires in COVID-19. In the study overall: Researchers got acute and convalescent COVID-19 samples from the United States, Italy and Spain. In each case, the material was cDNA or gDNA derived from T cells, B-cell-depleted T cells, or PBMCs.

The sequence derives from a man between 45 and 60 years old with acute or convalescent COVID-19. Input material: peripheral blood.

CDR3 amino acids: CSVDAGGGTEAFF. In nucleotides, the CDR3 is TGCAGCGTTGACGCGGGAGGGGGCACTGAAGCTTTCTTT. The rearrangement uses TRBV29-1 and TRBJ1-1, with D maybe TRBD1 (6 bases). From germline, CDR1 is SQVTM and CDR2 ANQGSEA. The CDR3 runs 13 residues. Between the trimmed V and J ends, which lost 3 bases and 4 bases, there was a span of 12 bases.